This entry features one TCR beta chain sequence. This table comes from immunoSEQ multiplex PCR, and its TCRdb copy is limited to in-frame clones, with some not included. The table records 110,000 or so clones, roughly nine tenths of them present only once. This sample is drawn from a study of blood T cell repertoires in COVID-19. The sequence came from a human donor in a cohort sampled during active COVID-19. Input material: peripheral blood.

The CDR3 sequence: CASSLLGTAYNEQFF. The CDR3 DNA reads as TGTGCCAGCAGCCTGCTCGGGACAGCCTACAATGAGCAGTTCTTC. The chain joins TRBV7-9 to TRBJ2-1, with 7 bases lining up with TRBD1. CDR1 SEHNR and CDR2 FQNEAQ come from the germline V gene (reference sequence). V gave up 5 bases and J gave up 2 bases; unmatched junction bases: 6. This CDR3 is built from 15 residues.